The 25 T cell receptor beta chains in this list originate from one sample, sequenced in a study of control samples from healthy donors and cancer patients. Sequencing used immunoSEQ multiplex PCR; TCRdb keeps in-frame clones, though not all of them. There are tens of thousands of clones in the sample; over 65% occur only once, and about 16% lies in the top ten. The specimen sequenced was blood. The receptors stem from a man in his forties or fifties in good health.

The rearrangement links TRBV18 to TRBJ2-1, with 7 bases that match TRBD2. Germline assignment: CDR1 KGHSH and CDR2 LQKENI. This CDR3 is built from 13 residues. V lost 0 bases and J lost 7; bases outside the gene matches: 0. The CDR3 sequence is CASSPPGGNEQFF. The CDR3, as DNA: TGTGCCAGCTCACCACCGGGAGGGAATGAGCAGTTCTTC.

This chain links TRBV4-3 with TRBJ2-7, with 12 bases lining up with TRBD1. V lost 0 bases, J lost 5 bases, and 5 bases stayed unmatched. This CDR3 is built from 16 residues. Germline V lookup: CDR1 LGHNA, CDR2 YSLEER. CDR3 loop: CASSQEWDRGRDEQYF. The CDR3 DNA reads TGCGCCAGCAGCCAAGAATGGGACAGGGGGCGCGACGAGCAGTACTTC.

This clone was detected only once. The DNA for the CDR3 is TGCAGTGCTAGAAAAGACGAGCAGTACTTC. This sequence encodes CSARKDEQYF. The genes are TRBV20-1 and TRBJ2-7; D unresolved. V was cut by 2 bases and J by 5 bases, with 4 bases left in between. CDR3 length: 10 residues. The germline gives CDR1 DFQATT, CDR2 SNEGSKA (reference sequence).

This sequence joins TRBV9 and TRBJ2-7, with D perhaps TRBD2 (6 bases). V was clipped by 3 bases and J by 1 base, with 11 bases between them. The CDR3 extends over 14 amino acids. CDR1 is SGDLS and CDR2 is YYNGEE in the germline V gene. CDR3 region: CASSAGTLSYEQYF. The CDR3 DNA sequence: TGTGCCAGCAGCGCTGGGACTCTTTCCTACGAGCAGTACTTC. Full variable domain (remainder filled in from reference TRBV9 and TRBJ2-7): DSGVTQTPKHLITATGQRVTLRCSPRSGDLSVYWYQQSLDQGLQFLIQYYNGEERAKGNILERFSAQQFPDLHSELNLSSLELGDSALYFCASSAGTLSYEQYFGPGTRLTVT.

In its sample, this clone was seen a few times. The V call is TRBV5-4, the J call TRBJ2-7; 9 nucleotides line up with TRBD2. The trim removed 1 base at V and 1 base at J, leaving 6 bases unmatched. CDR3 length: 16 residues. Germline CDR1 SGHNT, CDR2 YYREEE (reference sequence). This CDR3 is CASSLFAAGGSYEQYF. CDR3 bases: TGTGCCAGCAGCTTGTTTGCTGCGGGAGGGTCCTACGAGCAGTACTTC.

This clone was seen once. The genes are TRBV10-3 and TRBJ2-7; D gene ambiguous. With 3 bases removed from V and 4 bases from J, the gap between germline ends came to 16 bases. This CDR3 spans 15 amino acids. CDR1 ENHRY and CDR2 SYGVKD come from the germline V gene. The CDR3 coding sequence is TGTGCCATCAGTGATAGTTTTCGGGCGAAATACGAGCAGTACTTC. Translated: CAISDSFRAKYEQYF.

The chain joins TRBV29-1 to TRBJ1-2; no firm D call. V lost 0 bases to trimming and J lost 8 bases, with 13 bases between them. The germline CDR1 and CDR2 sequences are SQVTM and ANQGSEA. The CDR3 extends over 13 amino acids. Written as DNA, the CDR3 is TGCAGCGTTGAAGATCGCGGCGGTTGGGGCTACACCTTC. Amino acid sequence: CSVEDRGGWGYTF.

The CDR3 spells CASSKDRGGSGANVLTF. The CDR3 DNA reads as TGTGCCAGCAGCAAGGACAGGGGTGGCTCTGGGGCCAACGTCCTGACTTTC. The gene calls are TRBV21-1 and TRBJ2-6; the D segment call TRBD1 is taken from the table without a DNA check. TRBV21-1 is termed a pseudogene. There are 17 residues in the CDR3.

The rearrangement uses TRBV7-8 and TRBJ2-5; D remains ambiguous. Trimming cost V 5 bases and J 2 bases, with 21 bases left between them. The CDR3 spans 17 residues. The germline V gene has CDR1 SGHVS and CDR2 FQNEAQ. CDR3 nucleotide sequence: TGTGCCAGCAGCGGACCTCGCCGCACTTCCCCTCAAGAGACCCAGTACTTC. It codes for CASSGPRRTSPQETQYF.

The chain combines TRBV30 with TRBJ2-2; D call uncertain. Germline values: CDR1 GTSNPN, CDR2 SVGIG (reference sequence). This CDR3 comprises 13 residues. Trimming stripped 0 bases from V and 4 bases from J, with 6 bases between. CDR3 DNA: TGTGCCTGGAGTGTACAGATCACCGGGGAGCTGTTTTTT. Its protein product is CAWSVQITGELFF.

The rearrangement uses TRBV7-9 and TRBJ1-2; no clear D gene. The CDR3 extends over 11 amino acids. Germline V lookup: CDR1 SEHNR, CDR2 FQNEAQ (reference sequence). The V end lost 4 bases, the J end lost 8 bases, and 8 bases lay between the germline ends. The CDR3 loop is CASSYLNGYTF. The CDR3 coding sequence is TGTGCCAGCAGCTACCTGAACGGCTACACCTTC.

The genes are TRBV7-2 and TRBJ1-2; 8 positions match TRBD1. Germline CDR1 SGHTA, CDR2 FQGNSA. The CDR3 consists of 14 residues. Trimming took 5 bases from V and 14 from J; bases not matched to a gene: 16. Here the CDR3 DNA reads TGTGCCAGCAGCCCACAGGGGGAGGGCGGCCATAGGACCTTC. Translated, it gives CASSPQGEGGHRTF.

The gene calls are TRBV7-3 and TRBJ2-5; D call uncertain. This CDR3 region has 13 residues. V lost 1 base and J lost 1, with 4 bases in between. CDR1 and CDR2 (germline): SGHTA, FQGTGA. The chain's CDR3 is CASSLSFQETQYF. The CDR3 DNA follows: TGTGCCAGCAGCTTAAGCTTCCAAGAGACCCAGTACTTC.

The genes are TRBV11-2 and TRBJ2-1; 8 positions agree with TRBD2. CDR3 length: 17 residues. Germline CDR1 and CDR2: SGHAT and FQNNGV. Trimming at V came to 1 base and at J to 0 bases, leaving 5 bases not matched to a gene. CDR3 residues: CASSLVSGDLSYNEQFF. CDR3 bases: TGTGCCAGCAGCTTAGTTAGCGGGGACCTCTCCTACAATGAGCAGTTCTTC.

The genes are TRBV5-1 and TRBJ2-2, with D possibly TRBD2 on 6 matching bases. Germline values: CDR1 SGHRS, CDR2 YFSETQ. V lost 0 bases, J lost 6 bases, and 12 bases lay in between. The CDR3 length is 15 residues. The CDR3 loop reads CASSLVGSGSGELFF. CDR3 coding DNA: TGCGCCAGCAGCTTGGTCGGGAGTGGGTCCGGGGAGCTGTTTTTT.

V usage is TRBV4-3 and J usage is TRBJ1-6, with TRBD1 matching over 7 bases. CDR1 is LGHNA and CDR2 is YSLEER in the germline V gene. The V and J ends lost 4 bases and 10 bases, in that order; junction bases with no gene match: 7. The CDR3 is 14 residues long. The CDR3 region is CASSLGQVQSPLHF. In nucleotides, the CDR3 is TGCGCCAGCAGCCTCGGACAGGTCCAGTCACCCCTCCACTTT.

This clone was recorded a few times. V usage is TRBV9 and J usage is TRBJ1-6; 7 nucleotides align to TRBD1. CDR1 and CDR2 (germline): SGDLS, YYNGEE. This CDR3 is built from 14 residues. With V trimmed by 3 bases and J by 8 bases, 5 bases remained unmatched. The CDR3 here is CASSAHQGDSPLHF. DNA for the CDR3: TGTGCCAGCAGCGCCCACCAGGGGGATTCACCCCTCCACTTT.

The V and J genes are TRBV15 and TRBJ2-1, with 9 bases identical to TRBD2. V lost 7 bases to trimming and J lost 7 bases; unmatched junction nucleotides: 2. Germline CDR1 and CDR2: LNHNV and YYDKDF (reference sequence). This CDR3 region has 12 residues. The CDR3 is CATKAGGNEQFF. CDR3 DNA: TGTGCCACCAAGGCGGGGGGGAATGAGCAGTTCTTC.

About this clone: The sample has other DNA sequences that encode this CDR3 too. The rearrangement uses TRBV2 and TRBJ2-5; the D gene is possibly TRBD2 (6 bases). The V gene's germline CDR1 is SNHLY and CDR2 FYNNEI. This CDR3 has 14 amino acids. V was clipped by 5 bases and J by 1 base, with 11 bases between them. For the CDR3, the DNA is TGTGCCAGCAGTTGGGCGGGGAGCCAAGAGACCCAGTACTTC. The encoded protein is CASSWAGSQETQYF.

V is TRBV3-1 (or the pseudogene TRBV3-2) and J is TRBJ2-7, with 8 bases aligning to TRBD1. CDR1 and CDR2 (germline): LGHDT, YNNKEL (reference sequence). The CDR3 consists of 15 residues. V gave up 3 bases and J gave up 6 bases; unmatched junction bases: 10. The CDR3 DNA reads TGTGCCAGCAGCCAGCCGGGACAGGTTCCACCCGAGCAGTACTTC. Protein product: CASSQPGQVPPEQYF.

The CDR3 region is CASLVTSGRVDTQYF. The CDR3 DNA is TGTGCCAGCTTGGTGACTAGCGGGAGGGTAGATACGCAGTATTTT. The chain links TRBV6-5 to TRBJ2-3, with TRBD2 identical over 14 bases. V was clipped by 8 bases and J by 5 bases; unmatched bases: 6. The CDR3 extends over 15 amino acids. Germline CDR1 and CDR2: MNHEY and SVGAGI.

The CDR3 DNA reads TGTGCCAGCAGTTCGAGTTGGGGGCGGACTGAAGCTTTCTTT. It translates to CASSSSWGRTEAFF. The chain has TRBV28 and TRBJ1-1; D perhaps matches TRBD1 (6 bases). Germline CDR1 is MDHEN and CDR2 is SYDVKM. V shed 4 bases and J shed 5 bases, with 14 bases lying between them. This CDR3 region has 14 residues.

The V and J genes are TRBV7-3 and TRBJ2-1, with TRBD2 as a possible D gene (5 bases). Germline loops: CDR1 SGHTA, CDR2 FQGTGA. CDR3 length equals 15 residues. With 4 bases removed from V and 1 base from J, the gap between germline ends came to 11 bases. CDR3: CASSSGLSSYNEQFF. DNA for the CDR3: TGTGCCAGCAGCTCCGGACTGTCTTCCTACAATGAGCAGTTCTTC.

The chain combines TRBV4-3 with TRBJ2-3, with 9 nucleotides matching TRBD2. Germline CDR1 and CDR2: LGHNA and YSLEER. V trimming: 0 bases; J trimming: 0 bases; junction bases outside the gene matches: 10. This CDR3 comprises 19 residues. Written as DNA, the CDR3 is TGCGCCAGCAGCCAAGACCTCTCTAGCGGGGCCACTAGCACAGATACGCAGTATTTT. Translation gives CASSQDLSSGATSTDTQYF.

This clone was seen only once. This chain connects TRBV18 to TRBJ2-1; tentative D call: TRBD1 (6 bases). The CDR3 runs to 17 residues. Germline V gene sequence: CDR1 KGHSH, CDR2 LQKENI. V lost 3 bases, J lost 0 bases, and 15 bases lay in between. The CDR3 sequence is CASSPNRQVSSYNEQFF. Written as DNA, the CDR3 is TGTGCCAGCTCACCCAATCGACAGGTCTCCTCCTACAATGAGCAGTTCTTC.